Given below is one TCR beta chain in context. What it binds is unknown. Between the trimmed V and J ends, which lost 4 bases and 1 base, there was a span of 14 bases. Per germline, CDR1 SGHTS and CDR2 YDEGEE. The CDR3 has 16 residues. The PCR ran on 60 Vbeta and 13 Jbeta primers. Original processing notes: Unique TCR beta chains totaled roughly 80 million in a later count, with roughly 12 million of them shared. Here immunoSEQ multiplex PCR was the method, and the copy in TCRdb shows in-frame clones only, minus some. V and J calls and clone size come straight from that table; D and trimming were deduced from the DNA. Found here are about 180,000 clones, 76% of them singletons; the top ten hold about 2.5%. The data are from a study of cytomegalovirus exposure and HLA in healthy donors. Study-wide points: Most of the TCR beta V segments (in an earlier analysis) were productive either about 87% or about 30% of the time. The study listed about 150 cytomegalovirus-associated TCR beta chains.

The V call is TRBV5-8, the J call TRBJ2-2; TRBD2 might be the D (6 bases). The TCR was taken from a woman aged 30 to 39 in good health and CMV-seropositive. Sequencing was carried out using PBMCs. CDR3 in amino acids: CASSKGGYGNTGELFF. The CDR3 coding sequence is TGTGCCAGCAGCAAAGGAGGGTACGGGAACACCGGGGAGCTGTTTTTT.